These 20 T cell receptor beta chains came from one sample sequenced in a study of blood T cell repertoires in COVID-19. Assay used: immunoSEQ multiplex PCR; TCRdb lists only in-frame clones, some missing. The sample has 250,000 to 300,000 clones, approximately 88% seen once. The sequencing sample was made of peripheral blood. The origin of the receptors is a woman in her 70s with COVID-19, enrolled during active disease.

The chain has TRBV28 and TRBJ2-2; 11 bases line up with TRBD1. Trimming at V came to 5 bases and at J to 7 bases, leaving 12 bases not matched to a gene. Germline assignment: CDR1 MDHEN and CDR2 SYDVKM. This CDR3 contains 17 residues. The CDR3 reads CASSLRWTGGEGGELFF. CDR3 nucleotide sequence: TGTGCCAGCAGTCTGAGGTGGACAGGGGGCGAGGGCGGGGAGCTGTTTTTT.

The chain is built from TRBV2 and TRBJ2-1; 7 nucleotides agree with TRBD2. Trimming took 6 bases from V and 2 from J; bases not matched to a gene: 7. The CDR3 contains 15 residues. CDR1 is SNHLY and CDR2 is FYNNEI in the germline V gene. In DNA, the CDR3 is TGTGCCAGCAGAGAACAGAGCGGGACCTACAATGAGCAGTTCTTC. This sequence encodes CASREQSGTYNEQFF. Full variable domain (remainder filled in from reference TRBV2 and TRBJ2-1): EPEVTQTPSHQVTQMGQEVILRCVPISNHLYFYWYRQILGQKVEFLVSFYNNEISEKSEIFDDQFSVERPDGSNFTLKIRSTKLEDSAMYFCASREQSGTYNEQFFGPGTRLTVL.

V is TRBV19 and J is TRBJ1-2, with TRBD1 identical over 8 bases. CDR3 size: 13 residues. Losses at the gene ends were 6 bases for V and 4 bases for J; bases not matched to a gene: 4. Looked up from germline, CDR1 is LNHDA and CDR2 is SQIVND (reference sequence). The CDR3 region has the DNA TGTGCCAGTAGACAGGGGGTAAGCTATGGCTACACCTTC. Protein sequence: CASRQGVSYGYTF.

The chain couples TRBV3-1 (or the pseudogene TRBV3-2) to TRBJ1-6, with D tentatively TRBD1 (6 bases). Trimming removed 5 bases at V and 5 bases at J, with 10 bases between. The CDR3 is 14 residues long. Germline CDR1 LGHDT, CDR2 YNNKEL (reference sequence). The CDR3 bases are TGTGCCAGCAGCGGACAGTATAATAATTCACCCCTCCACTTT. Amino acid sequence: CASSGQYNNSPLHF.

The rearrangement joins TRBV2 to TRBJ2-7, with D possibly being TRBD1 (8 bases). This CDR3 has 16 residues. CDR1 is SNHLY, CDR2 FYNNEI, per germline. V dropped 3 bases and J dropped 1 base, with 16 bases sitting between them. The CDR3: CASSDIDRGGSYEQYF. The CDR3 DNA reads as TGTGCCAGCAGTGACATCGACAGGGGAGGGTCCTACGAGCAGTACTTC.

This clone was counted a single time. The CDR3: CATSGTGVRQPQHF. In DNA, the CDR3 is TGTGCCACCTCCGGGACAGGGGTCCGGCAGCCCCAGCATTTT. This chain joins TRBV19 and TRBJ1-5, with 10 positions matching TRBD1. Germline V lookup: CDR1 LNHDA, CDR2 SQIVND (reference sequence). This CDR3 has 14 residues. The junction had 10 bases not matched to a gene; V was cut back by 10 bases and J by 7 bases.

J is TRBJ2-7 and V is TRBV19; TRBD1 aligns across 9 bases. V was pared by 10 bases and J by 3 bases, with 13 bases of the junction left unmatched. CDR1 is LNHDA and CDR2 is SQIVND in the germline V gene (reference sequence). The CDR3 totals 15 residues. DNA for the CDR3: TGTGCCACCCAGCCCGGGACAGGGAGCTTCTACGAGCAGTACTTC. It yields the protein CATQPGTGSFYEQYF.

Here the CDR3 DNA reads TGTGCCAGCAGTTCCCGGGAGAGCACTGAAGCTTTCTTT. Its protein is CASSSRESTEAFF. The chain has TRBV27 and TRBJ1-1; D is undetermined. The CDR3 totals 13 residues. Trimming took 4 bases from V and 4 from J, leaving 10 bases between them. The germline gives CDR1 MNHEY, CDR2 SMNVEV (reference sequence).

The chain combines TRBV9 with TRBJ2-5; 7 bases are shared with TRBD2. The CDR3 is 14 amino acids. Germline assignment: CDR1 SGDLS and CDR2 YYNGEE. Unmatched junction bases numbered 8, after V lost 5 bases and J lost 4 bases. The DNA for the CDR3 is TGTGCCAGCAGTCGCGGGAGTACTTCAGAGACCCAGTACTTC. Protein product: CASSRGSTSETQYF.

V usage is TRBV19 and J usage is TRBJ1-1; 10 bases align to TRBD1. Germline lookup yields CDR1 LNHDA and CDR2 SQIVND (reference sequence). The ends lost 7 bases at V and 6 bases at J; junction bases unmatched: 8. The CDR3 is made up of 14 amino acids. The CDR3 reads CASTPTGGRPEAFF. For the CDR3, the DNA is TGTGCCAGTACCCCGACAGGGGGCCGTCCTGAAGCTTTCTTT.

The CDR3 reads CASSFGGGGNSPLHF. DNA for the CDR3: TGTGCCAGCAGCTTTGGGGGGGGAGGGAATTCACCCCTCCACTTT. The chain couples TRBV7-2 to TRBJ1-6; D is perhaps TRBD1 (5 bases). The CDR3 consists of 15 residues. Per germline, CDR1 SGHTA and CDR2 FQGNSA. The V end was cut by 3 bases, the J end by 7 bases, with 13 bases between.

The rearrangement joins TRBV28 to TRBJ1-5; D might be TRBD1 (6 bases). This CDR3 has 14 amino acids. CDR1 and CDR2 from the germline V gene are MDHEN and SYDVKM. Between the trimmed V and J ends, which lost 5 bases and 7 bases, there was a span of 15 bases. The CDR3 is CASSPHQGNQPQHF. The DNA of the CDR3 is TGTGCCAGCAGTCCCCATCAGGGGAACCAGCCCCAGCATTTT. Full variable domain (missing parts from reference TRBV28 and TRBJ1-5): DVKVTQSSRYLVKRTGEKVFLECVQDMDHENMFWYRQDPGLGLRLIYFSYDVKMKEKGDIPEGYSVSREKKERFSLILESASTNQTSMYLCASSPHQGNQPQHFGDGTRLSIL.

The gene calls are TRBV5-4 and TRBJ2-7; 11 nucleotides line up with TRBD2. CDR1 SGHNT and CDR2 YYREEE come from the germline V gene (reference sequence). The CDR3 has 15 residues. V lost 4 bases and J lost 0; bases outside the gene matches: 3. In nucleotides, the CDR3 is TGTGCCAGCAGCACAGGGACTAGCGGCTCCTACGAGCAGTACTTC. It codes for CASSTGTSGSYEQYF.

The chain joins TRBV7-9 to TRBJ1-2; weak D call: TRBD1 (6 bases). This CDR3 is built from 18 residues. Germline CDR1 SEHNR, CDR2 FQNEAQ (reference sequence). The V gene lost 5 bases and the J gene lost 8 bases, with 30 bases spanning the gap. CDR3 region: CASSLASTTGIERRGYTF. The CDR3 DNA reads as TGTGCCAGCAGCCTCGCATCCACGACAGGCATTGAAAGGCGAGGCTACACCTTC.

The chain has TRBV12-5 and TRBJ2-2; 10 bases match TRBD1. From germline, CDR1 is LGHNT and CDR2 FRNRAP. V lost 5 bases and J lost 4; bases outside the gene matches: 4. The CDR3 is made up of 15 amino acids. CDR3 nucleotides: TGTGCTAGTGGTCTGACAGGGGGCTTCACCGGGGAGCTGTTTTTT. This sequence encodes CASGLTGGFTGELFF.

This clone was found a few times. V and J are TRBV12-3 or TRBV12-4 and TRBJ1-2; possibly TRBD1 for D (5 bases). The CDR3 has 13 residues. V was shortened by 3 bases and J by 4 bases, with 9 bases between the two germline ends. The CDR3 sequence: CASSLEQAYGYTF. CDR3 sequence (DNA): TGTGCCAGCAGTTTGGAACAGGCCTATGGCTACACCTTC.

The chain recombines TRBV6-5 with TRBJ1-5, with TRBD1 matching 10 bases. Unmatched junction bases numbered 1, after V lost 6 bases and J lost 5 bases. The CDR3 has 13 residues. Germline V gives CDR1 MNHEY, CDR2 SVGAGI. CDR3 residues: CASSGTGDQPQHF. The CDR3 nucleotides are TGTGCCAGCAGCGGGACAGGGGATCAGCCCCAGCATTTT.

The chain has TRBV6-5 and TRBJ1-6; possibly TRBD1 for D (6 bases). Trimming took off 0 bases at V and 7 bases at J, with 10 bases between the two ends. There are 15 residues in the CDR3. CDR1 and CDR2 (germline): MNHEY, SVGAGI. The CDR3 region has the DNA TGTGCCAGCAGTTACTCCAGGGGAGAGAATTCACCCCTCCACTTT. Translated: CASSYSRGENSPLHF.

The gene calls are TRBV20-1 and TRBJ1-1; D not certain. CDR3 length: 11 amino acids. The germline CDR1 and CDR2 sequences are DFQATT and SNEGSKA (reference sequence). Deletions cut 3 bases from V and 6 bases from J, with 8 bases between. The CDR3 region is CSAREVPEAFF. The CDR3 DNA is TGCAGTGCTAGGGAGGTACCTGAAGCTTTCTTT.

The chain is built from TRBV27 and TRBJ1-3; the D gene is possibly TRBD1 (5 bases). Trimming cost V 5 bases and J 2 bases, with 13 bases left between them. The CDR3 is 15 amino acids. CDR1 and CDR2 (germline): MNHEY, SMNVEV (reference sequence). This CDR3 is CASSPWTNPGNTIYF. The CDR3 DNA follows: TGTGCCAGCAGTCCCTGGACAAACCCTGGAAACACCATATATTTT.